One sample yielded the 12 T cell receptor beta chains listed below, sequenced in a study of blood T cell repertoires in COVID-19. Assay: immunoSEQ multiplex PCR; the TCRdb copy retains only in-frame clones and omits some. The data contain around 280,000 clones, 87% of them singletons. The sample consisted of peripheral blood. The receptors were gathered from a woman in her fifties or sixties who had recovered from COVID-19.

This clone was observed a few times. The J gene is TRBJ1-1, the V gene TRBV5-1, with D maybe TRBD1 (5 bases). Germline values: CDR1 SGHRS, CDR2 YFSETQ. This CDR3 spans 14 amino acids. Trimming cost V 4 bases and J 1 base, with 11 bases left between them. CDR3 loop: CASSRGTENTEAFF. DNA for the CDR3: TGCGCCAGCAGCCGGGGGACGGAGAACACTGAAGCTTTCTTT. Filled out from reference TRBV5-1 and TRBJ1-1, the complete variable domain reads KAGVTQTPRYLIKTRGQQVTLSCSPISGHRSVSWYQQTPGQGLQFLFEYFSETQRNKGNFPGRFSGRQFSNSRSEMNVSTLELGDSALYLCASSRGTENTEAFFGQGTRLTVV.

This sequence joins TRBV7-3 and TRBJ1-1; D is possibly TRBD1 (5 bases). V lost 1 base and J lost 12, with 15 bases in between. Looked up from germline, CDR1 is SGHTA and CDR2 is FQGTGA. The CDR3 runs to 13 residues. The CDR3 loop reads CASSLRTSTLSFF. CDR3 nucleotides: TGTGCCAGCAGCTTAAGGACATCCACTTTGTCTTTCTTT.

The gene calls are TRBV7-9 and TRBJ2-5, with D tentatively TRBD2 (6 bases). This CDR3 comprises 19 residues. Germline CDR1 and CDR2: SEHNR and FQNEAQ (reference sequence). V was trimmed by 2 bases and J by 4 bases, leaving 26 bases between them. The CDR3 nucleotides are TGTGCCAGCAGCTTATACGGTTTCCGGGACTCCAAGAAGGGAGAGACCCAGTACTTC. Translated, it gives CASSLYGFRDSKKGETQYF.

The chain combines TRBV7-2 with TRBJ2-1, with TRBD1 matching over 11 bases. Germline lookup yields CDR1 SGHTA and CDR2 FQGNSA. V lost 4 bases and J lost 7; bases outside the gene matches: 6. The CDR3 consists of 15 residues. CDR3 amino acids: CASSSGGQGANEQFF. For the CDR3, the DNA is TGTGCCAGCAGCTCCGGCGGACAGGGGGCGAATGAGCAGTTCTTC.

V is TRBV7-2 and J is TRBJ2-4; D unclear. The CDR3 has 18 amino acids. V was clipped by 4 bases and J by 5 bases, with 24 bases between them. From germline, CDR1 is SGHTA and CDR2 FQGNSA. CDR3 loop: CASSYSSGSHSSQNIQYF. Written as DNA, the CDR3 is TGTGCCAGCAGCTATTCATCCGGTAGCCACTCTTCCCAAAACATTCAGTACTTC. Variable domain in full (rest from reference TRBV7-2 and TRBJ2-4): GAGVSQSPSNKVTEKGKDVELRCDPISGHTALYWYRQSLGQGLEFLIYFQGNSAPDKSGLPSDRFSAERTGGSVSTLTIQRTQQEDSAVYLCASSYSSGSHSSQNIQYFGAGTRLSVL.

The gene calls are TRBV11-2 and TRBJ2-7; 9 bases fit TRBD2. Unmatched junction bases numbered 12, after V lost 3 bases and J lost 3 bases. CDR1 SGHAT and CDR2 FQNNGV come from the germline V gene. The CDR3 length is 17 residues. CDR3 sequence (DNA): TGTGCCAGCAGCTTGCGGGAGGGTAGCGGGAGATACTACGAGCAGTACTTC. It translates to CASSLREGSGRYYEQYF.

In its sample, this clone was seen once. This chain links TRBV4-3 with TRBJ1-6, with 8 positions matching TRBD1. Trimming cost V 4 bases and J 6 bases; bases outside gene matches: 8. The CDR3 is 16 amino acids. From germline, CDR1 is LGHNA and CDR2 YSLEER. The chain's CDR3 is CASSRLTGGVNSPLHF. CDR3 coding DNA: TGCGCCAGCAGCCGGCTCACAGGGGGTGTTAATTCACCCCTCCACTTT.

The CDR3 bases are TGTGCCAGCAGCCCCCGAGGCCTAGGGAGCACTGAAGCTTTCTTT. Protein sequence: CASSPRGLGSTEAFF. J is TRBJ1-1 and V is TRBV7-9; D unresolved. Germline V gene lookup returns CDR1 SEHNR and CDR2 FQNEAQ (reference sequence). V shed 5 bases and J shed 4 bases, with 17 bases lying between them. The CDR3 covers 15 residues.

The chain uses TRBV6-6 and TRBJ2-2; tentative D call: TRBD1 (5 bases). CDR3 size: 16 residues. Deletions cut 1 base from V and 2 bases from J, with 11 bases between. Germline-derived CDR1 and CDR2 are MNHNY and SVGAGI (reference sequence). CDR3 in DNA: TGTGCCAGCAGTTACTTCCCCCAGGGTAACACCGGGGAGCTGTTTTTT. It specifies CASSYFPQGNTGELFF.

The rearrangement links TRBV18 to TRBJ1-1; D gene ambiguous. The CDR3 spans 12 residues. Germline CDR1 and CDR2: KGHSH and LQKENI. V was cut by 1 base and J by 7 bases, with 7 bases left in between. The CDR3 here is CASSPLADEAFF. As DNA, the CDR3 is TGTGCCAGCTCACCACTTGCGGATGAAGCTTTCTTT.

This clone was recorded only once. The germline gene is not matched at one end of the junction; a read error may be the cause. J is TRBJ2-1 and V is TRBV7-7, with 14 bases matching TRBD2. CDR3 length: 16 residues. Germline CDR1 SSHAT, CDR2 FNYEAQ (reference sequence). The CDR3 spells CASSERLAGGKNEQFF. As DNA, the CDR3 is TGTGCTAGCAGCGAAAGACTAGCGGGAGGGAAAAATGAGCAGTTCTTC.

Comment on this clone: Other DNA sequences in this specimen translate into the identical CDR3. This chain connects TRBV18 to TRBJ2-2; 7 nucleotides agree with TRBD1. The CDR3 length is 15 residues. Germline CDR1 KGHSH, CDR2 LQKENI. V lost 3 bases, J lost 2 bases, and 3 bases stayed unmatched. CDR3 in amino acids: CASSPNRGNTGELFF. In DNA form, the CDR3 reads TGTGCCAGCTCACCGAACAGGGGAAACACCGGGGAGCTGTTTTTT.